The rows below give T cell receptor beta chains drawn from one sample of a study of blood T cell repertoires in COVID-19. Using immunoSEQ multiplex PCR, the repertoire was profiled, and TCRdb retains in-frame clones only, with some absent. The sample has just over 150,000 clones; about 90% are singletons. Sequenced input: peripheral blood. All receptors derive from a man between 25 and 39 years old with COVID-19, enrolled during active disease. Both conserved end residues are part of each CDR3. D genes are given only for firm matches. Clone size is given for some rows only: seen once, a few or many times, or a class if the clone is expanded.

J | V | size | D | DNA | CDR3
TRBJ2-1 | TRBV24-1 | . | . | TGTGCCACCAGTGATCGGACAGCAACTCTCTCCTACAATGAGCAGTTCTTC | CATSDRTATLSYNEQFF
TRBJ2-1 | TRBV19 | . | . | TGTGCCAGTAGTGTGGACGGAGGGGTCACTAGCTCCTACAATGAGCAGTTCTTC | CASSVDGGVTSSYNEQFF
TRBJ2-1 | TRBV19 | . | . | TGTGCCAGTAGTATATTCAGCAATGAGCAGTTCTTC | CASSIFSNEQFF
TRBJ1-5 | TRBV23-1 | . | TRBD1 | TGCGCCAGCAGTCAATCGTACGGACAGGGCGATCAGCCCCAGCATTTT | CASSQSYGQGDQPQHF
TRBJ1-2 | TRBV10-3 | . | TRBD1 | TGTGCCATCAGTGATTTCATCGGACAGGGAGGGAACTATGGCTACACCTTC | CAISDFIGQGGNYGYTF
TRBJ2-7 | TRBV19 | . | TRBD2 | TGTGCCAGTGGGGAAGGGAGAGAGCGGGGCACCTACGAGCAGTACTTC | CASGEGRERGTYEQYF
TRBJ2-7 | TRBV27 | . | . | TGTGCCAGCAGTTCGGGGGTCTTCGGGTACGAGCAGTACTTC | CASSSGVFGYEQYF
TRBJ1-5 | TRBV20-1 | . | TRBD1 | TGCAGTGCTAGTTCACTGACAGGGTTGGGGACGTATAGCAATCAGCCCCAGCATTTT | CSASSLTGLGTYSNQPQHF
TRBJ1-6 | TRBV10-3 | . | . | TGTGCCATCAGCGACAGGCTGCGTTCACCCCTCCACTTT | CAISDRLRSPLHF
TRBJ2-3 | TRBV4-1 | . | . | TGCGCCAGCAGCCAAGAAGTTAGGAGTAGAGATACGCAGTATTTT | CASSQEVRSRDTQYF
TRBJ2-3 | TRBV7-3 | once | TRBD2 | TGTGCCAGCAGCCCGGGACTAGCGGGAGAGGCAGATACGCAGTATTTT | CASSPGLAGEADTQYF
TRBJ1-3 | TRBV14 | . | . | TGTGCCAGCAGCCACCCGGGCGGGACCTCTGGAAACACCATATATTTT | CASSHPGGTSGNTIYF
TRBJ1-6 | TRBV11-2 | few | TRBD1 | TGTGCCAGCAGCACCGACAGGGGGCGAGGATCACCCCTCCACTTT | CASSTDRGRGSPLHF
TRBJ1-5 | TRBV6-5 | once | . | TGTGCCAGCAGTCTACAGGTTGGGAATCAGCCCCAGCATTTT | CASSLQVGNQPQHF
TRBJ1-1 | TRBV5-1 | . | TRBD1 | TGCGCCAGCAGCCCCTTGACAGGGGGAAACACTGAAGCTTTCTTT | CASSPLTGGNTEAFF
TRBJ1-4 | TRBV19 | few | . | TGTGCCAGTAGACTGGACACTATTAATGAAAAACTGTTTTTT | CASRLDTINEKLFF
TRBJ1-5 | TRBV9 | . | . | TGTGCCAGCAGCCCGCGGGGGGATAGCAATCAGCCCCAGCATTTT | CASSPRGDSNQPQHF
TRBJ2-7 | TRBV24-1 | . | . | TGTGCCACCAGTGAGTCTCAGTACGAGCAGTACTTC | CATSESQYEQYF
TRBJ2-1 | TRBV27 | . | TRBD2 | TGTGCCAGCAGCCCCCCGCCCGGGACTAGCGGGGACAATGAGCAGTTCTTC | CASSPPPGTSGDNEQFF
TRBJ2-1 | TRBV7-3 | . | TRBD2 | TGTGCCAGCAGCTCCCTAGCGGGAGGGCCCCTCAATGAGCAGTTCTTC | CASSSLAGGPLNEQFF
TRBJ2-5 | TRBV7-2 | . | TRBD2 | TGTGCCAGCAGCTTAGTAGCGGGAGGCTGGGAGACCCAGTACTTC | CASSLVAGGWETQYF
TRBJ2-2 | TRBV4-1 | . | . | TGCGCCAGCAGCCAAGGAGCGGAAAACACCGGGGAGCTGTTTTTT | CASSQGAENTGELFF
TRBJ2-3 | TRBV5-1 | . | TRBD1 | TGCGCCAGCAGCTTGAAGGGGGCCGGCACAGATACGCAGTATTTT | CASSLKGAGTDTQYF
TRBJ2-4 | TRBV5-4 | . | . | TGTGCCAGCAGCTCCCAGGGGTCGGCCAAAAACATTCAGTACTTC | CASSSQGSAKNIQYF
TRBJ2-1 | TRBV6-1 | . | TRBD2 | TGTGCCAGCAGTGAATCGGGGGGCAATGAGCAGTTCTTC | CASSESGGNEQFF